Detailed here is one T cell receptor beta chain. Its antigen is currently not known. Base-call qualities are not available, and no considerably larger clone is one nucleotide away. From the cysteine up to the phenylalanine, the CDR3 has a length of 13 residues. Only the CDR3 DNA is retained, 39 bases long and in frame from the first base. Sequences LNHDA (CDR1) and SQIVND (CDR2) are obtained from the germline V gene (reference sequence). Relative to germline, V is 2 bases shorter and J is 4 bases shorter, with 6 bases between their ends. The sample is drawn from a study of CD8 T cells in Susac syndrome (dated by TCRdb to the late 2010s). At the level of the whole study: The study used repertoire sequencing to test whether antigen drove CD8+ T cell activation and differentiation in Susac syndrome. The study compared CD8+ T cell repertoire clonality among 12 healthy donors, roughly 14 Susac syndrome patients and roughly 16 multiple sclerosis patients.

RNA was extracted using the RNeasy kit, and roughly 0.45 to 1 microgram was reverse transcribed with random hexamers. TCR beta CDR3 regions were amplified with the immunoSEQ multiplex PCR assay covering 54 Vbeta and 13 Jbeta segments. PCR amplification bias was corrected using a synthetic template baseline for primer optimization and computational correction. Per the original workflow: Reads were annotated to V, D and J genes per IMGT and analyzed with immunoSEQ Analyzer, keeping only productive sequences. Clonality was computed as one minus Shannon entropy normalized by log2 of the number of productive unique sequences. For each patient and control, public and private clones were evaluated within the 100 most prevalent clones. Clones were defined as Susac-specific if absent from the healthy and MS cohorts, from around 1,100 published viral clones and from other ImmuneACCESS disease sequences. In TCRdb, the public reads were trimmed at Q25 with fastp and aligned with MiXCR, with productive beta chains retained. CDR3 protein sequences are deduplicated, and each keeps its most common genes and DNA. The V and J calls, along with clone size, are taken from TCRdb and not from the paper's own processing. For this sample the table gives 100,000 to 150,000 distinct CDR3 sequences, of which roughly 80% were detected only once. 0.51% of the sample rests with the top ten.

General findings and caveats noted by the study authors: The study acknowledged that relatively few individuals were included in the TCR sequencing and HLA analysis.

Peripheral blood CD8+ and CD4+ T cells from healthy donors, Susac syndrome patients and multiple sclerosis patients were profiled using high-throughput TCR beta sequencing. The multiple sclerosis controls were treatment-naive patients who had stable or active relapsing-remitting disease and met the revised McDonald criteria. Bulk CD8+ and CD4+ T cells were purified magnetically by negative isolation, whereas CD8+ TEMRA cells were enriched by FACS. Blood was drawn into EDTA tubes, processed within 24 hours, and PBMCs were isolated by density gradient centrifugation. PBMCs intended for TCR sequencing were frozen in liquid nitrogen and were later thawed in a 37 degrees C water bath. The sorted or isolated CD4+, CD8+ and CD8+ TEMRA cells reached a purity of at least 90%.

The chain uses TRBV19 and TRBJ2-1; no D gene is confidently identified. The sequenced sample was CD8+ T cells from PBMCs. This TCR was sampled from a human donor with multiple sclerosis. The CDR3 is CASSILLYNEQFF. The DNA is TGTGCCAGTAGTATACTCCTGTACAATGAGCAGTTCTTC.